This record concerns one T cell receptor (beta chain) sequence. This entry comes from a study of shared T cell receptors in the human thymus. The assay was immunoSEQ multiplex PCR, and TCRdb's table has in-frame clones only and misses some. The sample lists almost 550,000 clones; about 80% were seen once. Trimming pared 3 bases from V and 2 bases from J, leaving 11 bases between. This CDR3 is built from 15 residues. Looked up from germline, CDR1 is MRHNA and CDR2 is SNTAGT. The same sample was also studied in work on human thymus T cells. From that paper: The source of the thymus tissue was resections taken during corrective heart surgery. Repertoires from thymus and blood appeared to show biased V and J gene usage.

This rearrangement joins TRBV6-4 to TRBJ1-5; D not resolved. Sequenced: thymocytes. This TCR was recovered from a boy in the first two years of life with a congenital heart defect. The CDR3 sequence: CASSEGSGGNQPQHF. DNA for the CDR3: TGTGCCAGCAGTGAAGGCTCGGGAGGCAATCAGCCCCAGCATTTT.